This is a list of T cell receptor beta chains from one sample in a study of T-cell reconstitution after alpha-beta-depleted transplantation in children. From the PCR reads, TCRdb called clonotypes with MiXCR, one entry per CDR3 protein. The sample carries about 600,000 distinct CDR3 sequences, 10% to 13% recorded once. Sequencing was performed on PBMCs from the stem cell graft donor, taken from the stem cell graft. The receptors stem from a human donor who donated a stem cell graft to a child with acute myeloid leukemia. Each CDR3 is given with its conserved first and last residue. Each record gives: V gene, J gene, D gene, clone size, CDR3 DNA, CDR3 protein. A D gene is named only where the DNA matches it firmly. A clone size is listed for some rows: how often the clone was seen (once, few, many), or a class if it is expanded.

TRBV5-1	TRBJ2-7	TRBD2	-	TGCGCCAGCAGCGGCCCGACTAGCGGAAACTCCTACGAGCAGTACTTC	CASSGPTSGNSYEQYF
TRBV28	TRBJ2-3	TRBD1	-	TGTGCCAGCAGTCCAGGACAGGGGTTAGGCACAGATACGCAGTATTTT	CASSPGQGLGTDTQYF
TRBV3-1	TRBJ2-7	-	-	TGTGCCAGCAGCCAAGGTCGGGGGCAGGGCATCGGCGAGCAGTACTTC	CASSQGRGQGIGEQYF
TRBV5-1	TRBJ2-2	-	few	TGCGCCAGCAGCTTGGGAGCCGGAATGATGGGAACCGGGGAGCTGTTTTTT	CASSLGAGMMGTGELFF
TRBV5-1	TRBJ2-1	TRBD2	-	TGCGCCAGCAGCATTCTAGCGGGATTCGACAATGAGCAGTTCTTC	CASSILAGFDNEQFF
TRBV10-3	TRBJ2-5	TRBD1	few	TGTGCCATCAGTGATCGGACAGGACAAGAGACCCAGTACTTC	CAISDRTGQETQYF
TRBV20-1	TRBJ1-5	-	many	TGCAGTGCGGCGGGGGACGGCCGTTGGGGCAATCAGCCCCAGCATTTT	CSAAGDGRWGNQPQHF
TRBV20-1	TRBJ2-7	TRBD1	few	TGCAGTGCTAGAGATCTAGCCACGACAGGGTGGTCCTACGAGCAGTACTTC	CSARDLATTGWSYEQYF
TRBV12-3/TRBV12-4	TRBJ2-1	TRBD2	many	TGTGCCAGCAGCCGGACAACTAGCGGGGGTTACAATGAGCAGTTCTTC	CASSRTTSGGYNEQFF
TRBV29-1	TRBJ2-3	TRBD2	-	TGCAGCGCGTTAACCGGGACTAGCGGTAGCACAGATACGCAGTATTTT	CSALTGTSGSTDTQYF
TRBV10-2	TRBJ2-1	-	few	TGCGCCACCAGGGGTTACAATGAGCAGTTCTTC	CATRGYNEQFF
TRBV2	TRBJ2-1	TRBD2	many	TGTGCCAGCAGTGATTCTCTAGCGGGAGTGGCTGAGCAGTTCTTC	CASSDSLAGVAEQFF
TRBV5-6	TRBJ2-2	TRBD2	many	TGTGCCAGCAGCTTGATCCTAGCGGGGGACACCGGGGAGCTGTTTTTT	CASSLILAGDTGELFF
TRBV6-2/TRBV6-3	TRBJ1-5	-	many	TGTGCCAGCAGTTATATGTCCAGTCGCTATTCATGGCAGCCCCAGCATTTT	CASSYMSSRYSWQPQHF
TRBV5-1	TRBJ2-1	TRBD2	many	TGTGCCAGCAGTCTTGGACTAGCGGGGGGGAACAATGAGCAGTTCTTC	CASSLGLAGGNNEQFF
TRBV6-1	TRBJ2-5	-	-	TGTGCCAGCAGTACGGGATCGGGGGTACGGGGCTGGGCCCAGTACTTC	CASSTGSGVRGWAQYF
TRBV11-2	TRBJ2-1	TRBD2	few	TGTGCCAGCAGCTTAGGAGGTAGCGGGAGCTCCTACAATGAGCAGTTCTTC	CASSLGGSGSSYNEQFF
TRBV5-1	TRBJ1-1	-	-	TGCGCCAGCAGCTTGGGGTCCCAGGGGTTGAACACTGAAGCTTTCTTT	CASSLGSQGLNTEAFF
TRBV14	TRBJ2-5	-	-	TGTGCCAGCAGCCAAGCGAGGGGGGTCCAAGAGACCCAGTACTTC	CASSQARGVQETQYF
TRBV9	TRBJ1-1	-	few	TGTGCCAGCAGCCCCCGGGGGCAGGAGGGTTTTGGGGCTTTCTTT	CASSPRGQEGFGAFF
TRBV7-2	TRBJ1-1	-	once	TGTGCCAGCAGCTCAACACAGAGGATCACTGAAGCTTTCTTT	CASSSTQRITEAFF
TRBV4-1	TRBJ2-7	TRBD2	few	TGCGCCAGCAGCCTTTCAGAGACTCTAGCGGGAGACTCCTACGAGCAGTACTTC	CASSLSETLAGDSYEQYF
TRBV4-3	TRBJ2-5	TRBD2	few	TGCGCCAGCAGCCAAGATACTACTAGCGGTGAGACCCAGTACTTC	CASSQDTTSGETQYF
TRBV20-1	TRBJ2-7	TRBD2	-	TGCTGTGCTACCCTATTGACTAGCGGGAGGACCTACGAGCAGTACTTC	CCATLLTSGRTYEQYF
TRBV20-1	TRBJ1-2	-	-	TGCAGTGCTAGAGCGGGAGCAAATCTCTATGGCTACACCTTC	CSARAGANLYGYTF
TRBV24-1	TRBJ2-1	-	few	TGTGCCACCAGTGACCCGACTCGACCCGGACAGAATGAGCAGTTCTTC	CATSDPTRPGQNEQFF
TRBV3-1	TRBJ1-2	TRBD1	-	TGTGCCAGCAGCCAGGGACAGGCCACCTACACCTTC	CASSQGQATYTF
TRBV6-2/TRBV6-3	TRBJ2-1	TRBD2	few	TGTGCCAGCAGTTACCGCCCCAGCGGGAGCTTCTGGGAGCAGTTCTTC	CASSYRPSGSFWEQFF
TRBV6-5	TRBJ2-1	-	few	TGTGCCAGCAGTTACTTAACAGGGACCTACAATGAGCAGTTCTTC	CASSYLTGTYNEQFF
TRBV29-1	TRBJ1-5	-	many	TGCAGCGTTGAAACTATACAGCGCAATCAGCCCCAGCATTTT	CSVETIQRNQPQHF
TRBV29-1	TRBJ2-3	-	few	TGCACCACACAGGGGGGGACAGATACGCAGTATTTT	CTTQGGTDTQYF
TRBV9	TRBJ2-5	-	few	TGTGCCAGCAGCACGAGGGGGGTGGGAGGGAGCCTCCAAGAGACCCAGTACTTC	CASSTRGVGGSLQETQYF
TRBV20-1	TRBJ2-7	TRBD1	many	TGCAGTGCTAGATCCCGGCGGACAGGGGTCTACGAGCAGTACTTC	CSARSRRTGVYEQYF
TRBV9	TRBJ1-2	-	many	TGTGCCAGCAGCGTTCCACAGACGGGGGGCTACACCTTC	CASSVPQTGGYTF
TRBV7-9	TRBJ2-2	-	-	TGTGCCAGCAGGGGGCCCGAGGACGGGGAGCTGTTTTTT	CASRGPEDGELFF
TRBV7-3	TRBJ2-1	-	-	TGTGCCAGCAGCTTAACACCCGGGTTCCCCTACAATGAGCAGTTCTTC	CASSLTPGFPYNEQFF
TRBV3-1	TRBJ1-1	-	few	TGTGCCAGCAGCCAAGGGATAGAAGCTTTCTTT	CASSQGIEAFF